This TCR beta chain appears in the sequencing data of a study of glioma-infiltrating T cells after dendritic cell vaccination. As for the study in general: Patients had newly diagnosed or recurrent glioblastoma and received dendritic cell vaccines.

The V and J ends lost 6 bases and 0 bases, in that order; junction bases with no gene match: 6. Germline CDR1 is LNHDA and CDR2 is SQIVND (reference sequence). The CDR3 contains 16 residues. Libraries were prepared by immunoSEQ multiplex PCR; TCRdb keeps only in-frame clonotypes and omits some of them. Here the sample spans some 110,000 clones, 85% to 90% being singletons. Time point: after dendritic cell vaccination, including at tumor progression/relapse. The sample in question was blood, obtained after dendritic cell vaccination. The sequence came from a human donor with glioblastoma. The V and J genes are TRBV19 and TRBJ1-5; 9 bases line up with TRBD1. CDR3 nucleotides: TGTGCCAGTAGGCCCAGGACAGGGGATAGCAATCAGCCCCAGCATTTT. This encodes CASRPRTGDSNQPQHF.